This T cell receptor beta chain was sequenced in a study of T cells after yellow fever vaccination. Study-wide results and caveats: The study noted that FACS-sorted repertoires could contain abundant clonotypes contaminating from the bulk population.

Template switching by 5'RACE produced TCR cDNA, adding a universal primer site and UMIs. MiXCR, applied by TCRdb to the 5' RACE reads, yields one record per CDR3 protein. The sample carries 300,000 to 450,000 distinct CDR3 sequences, 6.2% recorded once. The CDR3 has 14 amino acids. V was cut by 3 bases and J by 5 bases, with 14 bases left in between. The germline V gene encodes CDR1 KGHSH and CDR2 LQKENI. Of note for this clonotype: Its antigen remains unidentified.

The specimen comprised PBMCs, sampled 5 days after the yellow fever booster vaccination. The genes are TRBV18 and TRBJ2-7; either TRBD1 or TRBD2 may supply D (6 bases each). The TCR originated in a man aged 25 to 40 who received the YFV17D yellow fever vaccine. The CDR3: CASSPQGGPDEQYF. DNA for the CDR3: TGTGCCAGCTCACCCCAAGGGGGGCCCGACGAGCAGTACTTC. Filled out from reference TRBV18 and TRBJ2-7, the complete variable domain reads NAGVMQNPRHLVRRRGQEARLRCSPMKGHSHVYWYRQLPEEGLKFMVYLQKENIIDESGMPKERFSAEFPKEGPSILRIQQVVRGDSAAYFCASSPQGGPDEQYFGPGTRLTVT.